Each of the 5 T cell receptor beta chains below was sequenced from the same sample in a study of monozygotic twins with inflammatory bowel disease. Reprocessing the 5' RACE reads, TCRdb reports a single entry for every CDR3 protein and omits DNA. Its clone listing holds approximately 400,000 distinct CDR3 sequences. Material for sequencing was blood. The receptor source for this set is a human donor with ulcerative colitis or Crohn's disease, or a healthy co-twin of an affected twin (not recorded which).

CDR3 sequence: CASSPPRNVAKNIQYF. V is TRBV2 and J is TRBJ2-4; TCRdb's D gene call, TRBD2, goes unchecked for lack of DNA. The germline V gene encodes CDR1 SNHLY and CDR2 FYNNEI. The CDR3 contains 16 residues.

V usage is TRBV7-9 and J usage is TRBJ1-2; the TRBD1 assignment by TCRdb is unverifiable without DNA. Germline CDR1 is SEHNR and CDR2 is FQNEAQ (reference sequence). CDR3 size: 15 residues. The CDR3 here is CASSLVGVDNYGYTF. Supplemented by reference TRBV7-9 and TRBJ1-2, the full variable domain reads DTGVSQNPRHKITKRGQNVTFRCDPISEHNRLYWYRQTLGQGPEFLTYFQNEAQLEKSRLLSDRFSAERPKGSFSTLEIQRTEQGDSAMYLCASSLVGVDNYGYTFGSGTRLTVV.

The chain combines TRBV3-1 with TRBJ1-1; the TCRdb call, TRBD1, lacks DNA for checking. From germline, CDR1 is LGHDT and CDR2 YNNKEL (reference sequence). This CDR3 is 15 amino acids long. The CDR3 protein is CASRDDRARVTEAFF.

The chain combines TRBV12-3 or TRBV12-4 with TRBJ2-7; as DNA is missing, the TRBD1 call by TCRdb cannot be tested. This CDR3 region has 13 residues. The CDR3 region is CASKPGAGYEQYF.

This chain joins TRBV5-1 and TRBJ2-1; TCRdb's D call of TRBD2 is untestable without DNA. CDR1 SGHRS and CDR2 YFSETQ come from the germline V gene. CDR3 length: 16 residues. CDR3 loop: CASSPKTSGAGDEQFF.